This record concerns one T cell receptor (beta chain) sequence. Its binding antigen is unknown. Base qualities are not recorded, but no much larger clone differs from it by a single base. The CDR3 runs 14 amino acids, cysteine and phenylalanine included. The retained sequence is limited to the CDR3, 42 bases, with the frame set at the first base. Relative to germline, V is 7 bases shorter and J is 1 base shorter, with 13 bases between their ends. The germline V gene (reference sequence) gives CDR1 as LNHDA and CDR2 as SQIVND. This specimen comes from a study of shared clonotypes between healthy human individuals (dated by TCRdb to the early 2020s). Regarding the complete study: A couple of women and a few men aged 18 to 49 years were included in the cohort. Between about 0.9 and 10 billion PBMCs per donor were obtained by leukapheresis. Blood TCR repertoires of a handful of healthy adults were deeply sequenced to estimate repertoire size and the extent of clonotype sharing between individuals. Different laboratories and diverse techniques were used to prepare libraries and sequence TCR repertoires, to increase sequencing depth and limit assay-specific biases. Points the paper makes about the study in general: The genetic and exposure-history diversity represented was limited by the small number of donors. Sampling was limited to blood, and TCR repertoires in tissue likely differ from TCR repertoires in blood. Pairwise subsampling led to the expectation that sequencing depth would affect the degree of clonotype sharing among donors.

Using the deep immunoSEQ assay, multiplex PCR amplified TCR CDR3 regions from genomic DNA. For each cell subset, the extracted genomic DNA was distributed evenly across all wells of several immunoSEQ 96-well plates, and each plate served as one replicate. For unsorted PBMC, 250 to 300 ng of genomic DNA, equivalent to approximately 30,000 T cell genomes, went into each replicate PCR. Ten immunoSEQ deep assay plates were used to sequence unsorted PBMC genomic DNA. Purified libraries were measured with a Qubit 3.0 fluorometer, size-checked on a Bioanalyzer 2100, and measured again with the KAPA Library Quantification kit. Every immunoSEQ 96-well plate was sequenced on a separate single-read 150-cycle Illumina NextSeq 550 flow cell. In the authors' own workflow: The immunoSEQ output contained only junctional sequences without quality scores, so filtering could not match that applied to full-length reads. Sequences were annotated with PyIR, a Python wrapper for IgBLAST v1.9, using IMGT germline references to assign V/J genes and CDR3. Reads were filtered out if the reads had weak V/J assignments (E-value above 1e-6), no CDR3, stop codons, out-of-frame junctions, or ambiguous translated residues. V3J clonotypes were defined as sequences sharing an identical inferred V gene, J gene, and CDR3 amino acid sequence. Percentage overlap between repertoires was calculated by dividing the number of shared unique clonotypes by the size of the smaller repertoire. Richness of each repertoire was evaluated using RTK rarefaction, the Chao1 estimator, and Recon v2.1 estimates of unobserved clonotypes. What TCRdb holds here is the immuneACCESS table cut down to in-frame rearrangements. Part of the clones is not present; checked against another copy, under half of the missing clones reflect an unresolved V gene, and the others are unexplained. Clone size and the V and J calls come from that table; the DNA yielded D and trimming. This sample has some 490,000 clones in its table, and around 73% of those were observed once. The top ten hold 9.5% to 15% of the sample.

The donors were healthy, HIV-negative adults with no recently reported acute infections or vaccinations. Only Caucasian adults living in Nashville, Tennessee, USA were represented among the donors. For unsorted samples, tens of millions of PBMCs were counted, and genomic DNA was extracted using the QIAamp DNA Blood Mini kit. Blood was collected by leukapheresis, and PBMCs were isolated by Ficoll-Histopaque density gradient centrifugation and then cryopreserved in liquid nitrogen vapor phase. The sequencing sample was made of PBMCs. The chain links TRBV19 with TRBJ1-2; TRBD1 might be the D gene, on 5 matching bases. This clonotype was obtained from a woman in her thirties or forties in good health. Some clones in this sample may be carry-over from other donors' samples. The nucleotide sequence is TGTGCCAGTACCTCTTTGGGGCTTAACTATGGCTACACCTTC. Its protein product is CASTSLGLNYGYTF.